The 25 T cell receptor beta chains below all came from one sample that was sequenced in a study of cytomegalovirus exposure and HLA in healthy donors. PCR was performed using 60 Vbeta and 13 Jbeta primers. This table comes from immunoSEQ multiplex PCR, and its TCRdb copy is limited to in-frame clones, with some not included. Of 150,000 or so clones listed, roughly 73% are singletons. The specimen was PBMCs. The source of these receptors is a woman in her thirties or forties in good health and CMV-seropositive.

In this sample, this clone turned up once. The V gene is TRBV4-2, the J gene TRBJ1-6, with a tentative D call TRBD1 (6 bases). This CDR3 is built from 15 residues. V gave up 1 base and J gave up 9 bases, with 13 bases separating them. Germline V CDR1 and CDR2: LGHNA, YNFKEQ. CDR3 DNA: TGTGCCAGCAGCCAAGTAATGGACAGAAGTTCACCCCTCCACTTT. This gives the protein CASSQVMDRSSPLHF.

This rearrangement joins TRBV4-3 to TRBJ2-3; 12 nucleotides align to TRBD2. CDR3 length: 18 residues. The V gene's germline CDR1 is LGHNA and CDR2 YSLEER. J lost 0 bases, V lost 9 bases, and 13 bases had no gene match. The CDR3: CASSRGGGTSGSTDTQYF. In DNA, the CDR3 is TGCGCCAGTTCGAGGGGAGGGGGGACTAGCGGGAGCACAGATACGCAGTATTTT.

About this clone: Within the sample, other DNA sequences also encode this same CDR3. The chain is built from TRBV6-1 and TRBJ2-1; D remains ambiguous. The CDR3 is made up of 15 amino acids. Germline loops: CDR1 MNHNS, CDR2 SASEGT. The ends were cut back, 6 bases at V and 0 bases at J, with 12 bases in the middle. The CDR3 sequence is CASSESENSYNEQFF. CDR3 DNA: TGTGCCAGCAGCGAAAGCGAGAACTCCTACAATGAGCAGTTCTTC.

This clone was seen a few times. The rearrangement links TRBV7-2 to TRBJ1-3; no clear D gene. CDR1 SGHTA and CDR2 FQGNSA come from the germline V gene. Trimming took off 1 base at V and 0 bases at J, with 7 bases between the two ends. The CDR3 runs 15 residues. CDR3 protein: CASSLGPSSGNTIYF. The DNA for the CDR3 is TGTGCCAGCAGCTTAGGGCCCAGCTCTGGAAACACCATATATTTT.

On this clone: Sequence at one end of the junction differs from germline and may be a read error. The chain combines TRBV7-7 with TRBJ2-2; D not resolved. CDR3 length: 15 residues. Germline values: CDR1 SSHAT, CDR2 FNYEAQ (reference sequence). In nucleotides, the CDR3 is TGTGCTAGCAGCCAAAAAAACACCAACACCGGGGAGCTGTTTTTT. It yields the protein CASSQKNTNTGELFF.

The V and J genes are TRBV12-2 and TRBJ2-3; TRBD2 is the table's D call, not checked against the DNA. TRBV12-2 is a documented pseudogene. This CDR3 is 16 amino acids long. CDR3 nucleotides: TGTGCAAGTCGCGCCTTTCTTCAGAGGTCGGCAGATACGCAGTATTTT. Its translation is CASRAFLQRSADTQYF.

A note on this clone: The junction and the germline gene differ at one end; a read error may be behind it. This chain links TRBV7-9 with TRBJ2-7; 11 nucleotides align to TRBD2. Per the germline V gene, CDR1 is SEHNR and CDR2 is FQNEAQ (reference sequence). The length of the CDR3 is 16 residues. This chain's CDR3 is CSSSSTSGSASYEQYF. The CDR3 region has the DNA TGTTCCAGCAGCTCTACTAGCGGGAGCGCTTCCTACGAGCAGTACTTC.

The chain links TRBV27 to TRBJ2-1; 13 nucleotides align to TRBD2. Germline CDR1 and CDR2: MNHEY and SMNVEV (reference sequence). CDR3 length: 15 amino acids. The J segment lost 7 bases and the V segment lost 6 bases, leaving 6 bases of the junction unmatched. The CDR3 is CASSRTSGSHNEQFF. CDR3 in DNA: TGTGCCAGCAGCCGGACTAGCGGGAGTCATAATGAGCAGTTCTTC.

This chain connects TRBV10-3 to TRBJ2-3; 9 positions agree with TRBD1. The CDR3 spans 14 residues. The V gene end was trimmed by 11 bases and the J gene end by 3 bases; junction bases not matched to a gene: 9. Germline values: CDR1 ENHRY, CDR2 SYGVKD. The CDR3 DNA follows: TGTGCCGTCCGGGACAGGGAAATGACAGATACGCAGTATTTT. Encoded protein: CAVRDREMTDTQYF.

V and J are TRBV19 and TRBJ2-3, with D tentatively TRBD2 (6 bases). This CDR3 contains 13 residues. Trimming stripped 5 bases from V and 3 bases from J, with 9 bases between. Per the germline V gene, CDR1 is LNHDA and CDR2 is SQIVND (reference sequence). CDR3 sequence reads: CASSAGRTDTQYF. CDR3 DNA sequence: TGTGCCAGTAGTGCGGGACGGACAGATACGCAGTATTTT.

As DNA, the CDR3 is TGTGCCAGCAGACCGACTAGCGGGAGGGCAGATACGCAGTATTTT. Translation gives CASRPTSGRADTQYF. The J gene is TRBJ2-3, the V gene TRBV2; 14 positions match TRBD2. The CDR3 has 15 amino acids. J was trimmed by 4 bases and V by 6 bases; bases with no gene match: 3. Germline CDR1 and CDR2: SNHLY and FYNNEI.

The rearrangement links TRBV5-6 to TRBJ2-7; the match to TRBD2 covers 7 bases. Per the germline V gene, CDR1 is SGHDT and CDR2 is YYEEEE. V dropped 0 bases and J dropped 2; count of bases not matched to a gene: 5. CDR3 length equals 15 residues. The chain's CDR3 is CASSLGGRATYEQYF. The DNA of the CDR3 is TGTGCCAGCAGCTTGGGTGGGAGGGCCACCTACGAGCAGTACTTC.

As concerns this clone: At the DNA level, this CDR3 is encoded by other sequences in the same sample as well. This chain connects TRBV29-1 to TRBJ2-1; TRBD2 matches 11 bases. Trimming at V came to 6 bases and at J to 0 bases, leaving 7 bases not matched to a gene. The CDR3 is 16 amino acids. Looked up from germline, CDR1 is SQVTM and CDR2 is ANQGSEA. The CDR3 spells CSVAGLAESSYNEQFF. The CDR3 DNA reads TGCAGCGTAGCGGGACTAGCGGAGAGCTCCTACAATGAGCAGTTCTTC.

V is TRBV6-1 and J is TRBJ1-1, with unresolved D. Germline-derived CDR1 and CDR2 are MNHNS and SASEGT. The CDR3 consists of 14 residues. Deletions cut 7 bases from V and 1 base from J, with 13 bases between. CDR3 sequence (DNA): TGTGCCAGCACATTAAGGGCGGGGAACACTGAAGCTTTCTTT. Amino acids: CASTLRAGNTEAFF.

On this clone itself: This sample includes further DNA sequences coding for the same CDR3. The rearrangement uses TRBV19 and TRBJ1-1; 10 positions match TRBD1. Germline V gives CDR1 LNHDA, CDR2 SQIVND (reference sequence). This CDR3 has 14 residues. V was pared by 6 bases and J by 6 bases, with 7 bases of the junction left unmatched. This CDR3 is CASSILGQGPEAFF. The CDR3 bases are TGTGCCAGTAGCATACTGGGACAGGGGCCTGAAGCTTTCTTT.

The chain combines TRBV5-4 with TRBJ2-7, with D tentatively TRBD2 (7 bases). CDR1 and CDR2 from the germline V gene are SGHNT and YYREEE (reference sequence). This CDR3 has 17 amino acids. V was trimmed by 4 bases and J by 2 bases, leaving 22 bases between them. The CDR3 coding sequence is TGTGCCAGCAGCCCCAGGGGCGGGGGCGCCGGAACCTACGAGCAGTACTTC. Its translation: CASSPRGGGAGTYEQYF.

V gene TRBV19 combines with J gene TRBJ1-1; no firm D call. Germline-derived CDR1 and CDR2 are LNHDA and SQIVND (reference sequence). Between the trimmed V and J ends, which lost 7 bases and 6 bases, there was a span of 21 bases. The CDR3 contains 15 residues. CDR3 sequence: CASMIGRRAFPEAFF. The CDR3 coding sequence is TGTGCCAGTATGATCGGCCGGAGGGCGTTCCCTGAAGCTTTCTTT.

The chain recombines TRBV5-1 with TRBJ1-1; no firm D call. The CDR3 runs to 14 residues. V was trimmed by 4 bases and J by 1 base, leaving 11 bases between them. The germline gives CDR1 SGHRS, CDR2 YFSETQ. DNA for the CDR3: TGCGCCAGCAGCACCACCGCGGGGAACACTGAAGCTTTCTTT. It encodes CASSTTAGNTEAFF.

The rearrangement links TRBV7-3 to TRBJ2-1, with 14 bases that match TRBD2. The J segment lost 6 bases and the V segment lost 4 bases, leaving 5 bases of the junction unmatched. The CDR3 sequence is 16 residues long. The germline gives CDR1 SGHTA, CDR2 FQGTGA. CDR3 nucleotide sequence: TGTGCCAGCAGCTCGGGACTAGCGGGAGCAGGCAATGAGCAGTTCTTC. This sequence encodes CASSSGLAGAGNEQFF. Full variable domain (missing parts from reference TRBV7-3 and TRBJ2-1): GAGVSQTPSNKVTEKGKYVELRCDPISGHTALYWYRQSLGQGPEFLIYFQGTGAADDSGLPNDRFFAVRPEGSVSTLKIQRTERGDSAVYLCASSSGLAGAGNEQFFGPGTRLTVL.

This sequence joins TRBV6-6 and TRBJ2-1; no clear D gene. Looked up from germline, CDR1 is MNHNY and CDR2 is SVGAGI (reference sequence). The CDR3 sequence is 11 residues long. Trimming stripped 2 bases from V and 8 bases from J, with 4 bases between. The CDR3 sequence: CASSYTDEQFF. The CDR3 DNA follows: TGTGCCAGCAGTTACACGGATGAGCAGTTCTTC.

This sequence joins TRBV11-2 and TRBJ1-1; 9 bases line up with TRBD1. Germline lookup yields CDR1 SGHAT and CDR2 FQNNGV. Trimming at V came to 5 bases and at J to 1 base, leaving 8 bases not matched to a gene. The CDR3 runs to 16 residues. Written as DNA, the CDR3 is TGTGCCAGCAGCACTAGCCGGGGACAGGGGAACACTGAAGCTTTCTTT. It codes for CASSTSRGQGNTEAFF.

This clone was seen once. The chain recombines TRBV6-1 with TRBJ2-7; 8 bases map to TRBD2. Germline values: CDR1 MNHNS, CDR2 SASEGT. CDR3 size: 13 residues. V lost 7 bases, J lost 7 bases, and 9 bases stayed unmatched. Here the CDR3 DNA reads TGTGCCAGCACGGGGGGGAGGGCGGGGGAGCAGTACTTC. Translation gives CASTGGRAGEQYF.

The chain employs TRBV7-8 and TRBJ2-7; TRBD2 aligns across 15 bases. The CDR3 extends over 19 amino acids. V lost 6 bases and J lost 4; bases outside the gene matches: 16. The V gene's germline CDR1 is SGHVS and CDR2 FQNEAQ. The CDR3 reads CASSRPSGTSGRNRYEQYF. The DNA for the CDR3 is TGTGCCAGCAGTCGACCCTCCGGGACTAGCGGGAGGAATCGGTACGAGCAGTACTTC.

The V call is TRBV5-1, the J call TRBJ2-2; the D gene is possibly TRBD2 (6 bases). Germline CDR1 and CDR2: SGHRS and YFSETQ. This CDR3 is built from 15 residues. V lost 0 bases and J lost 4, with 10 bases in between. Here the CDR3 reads CASSLGGAFTGELFF. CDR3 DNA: TGCGCCAGCAGCTTGGGCGGGGCTTTCACCGGGGAGCTGTTTTTT. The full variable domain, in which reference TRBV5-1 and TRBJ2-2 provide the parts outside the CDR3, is KAGVTQTPRYLIKTRGQQVTLSCSPISGHRSVSWYQQTPGQGLQFLFEYFSETQRNKGNFPGRFSGRQFSNSRSEMNVSTLELGDSALYLCASSLGGAFTGELFFGEGSRLTVL.

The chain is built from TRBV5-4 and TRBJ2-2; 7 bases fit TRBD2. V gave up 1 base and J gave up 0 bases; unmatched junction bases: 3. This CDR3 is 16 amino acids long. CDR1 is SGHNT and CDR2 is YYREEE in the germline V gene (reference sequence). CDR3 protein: CASSLYGTTNTGELFF. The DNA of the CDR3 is TGTGCCAGCAGCTTGTACGGGACTACGAACACCGGGGAGCTGTTTTTT.